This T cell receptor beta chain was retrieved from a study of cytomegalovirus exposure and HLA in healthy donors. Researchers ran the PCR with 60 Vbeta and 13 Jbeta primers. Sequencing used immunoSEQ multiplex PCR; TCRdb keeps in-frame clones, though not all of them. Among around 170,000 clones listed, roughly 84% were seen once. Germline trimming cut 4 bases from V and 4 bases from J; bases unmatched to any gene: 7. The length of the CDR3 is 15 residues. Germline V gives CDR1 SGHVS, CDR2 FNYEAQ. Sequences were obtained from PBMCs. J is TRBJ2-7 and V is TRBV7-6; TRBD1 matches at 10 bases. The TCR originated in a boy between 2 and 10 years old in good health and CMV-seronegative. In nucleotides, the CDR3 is TGTGCCAGCAGCTCAGCAAGGGACAGGGGATACGAGCAGTACTTC. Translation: CASSSARDRGYEQYF.